This T cell receptor (beta chain) originates from a study of patients and donors after allogeneic stem cell transplantation. The CDR3 contains 15 residues. In germline, CDR1 is SGHTA, CDR2 FQGNSA. The V and J ends lost 5 bases and 5 bases respectively, with 17 bases between them. TCRdb re-called the RT-PCR reads through MiXCR, storing one row per CDR3 protein. The sample lists about 410,000 distinct CDR3 sequences, approximately 16% occurring once. The specimen sequenced was blood, either unsorted or a sorted T cell fraction (not recorded which). This chain connects TRBV7-2 to TRBJ2-3; the D gene is possibly TRBD2 (6 bases). The clonotype was recovered from a human donor who was either an allogeneic HSCT recipient or a stem cell or donor lymphocyte infusion donor (not recorded which). It is not recorded whose cells these are; they may come from a transplant donor. DNA of the CDR3: TGTGCCAGCAGCCCCTCCCTGGGAGGCGGAGATACGCAGTATTTT. Translated: CASSPSLGGGDTQYF.